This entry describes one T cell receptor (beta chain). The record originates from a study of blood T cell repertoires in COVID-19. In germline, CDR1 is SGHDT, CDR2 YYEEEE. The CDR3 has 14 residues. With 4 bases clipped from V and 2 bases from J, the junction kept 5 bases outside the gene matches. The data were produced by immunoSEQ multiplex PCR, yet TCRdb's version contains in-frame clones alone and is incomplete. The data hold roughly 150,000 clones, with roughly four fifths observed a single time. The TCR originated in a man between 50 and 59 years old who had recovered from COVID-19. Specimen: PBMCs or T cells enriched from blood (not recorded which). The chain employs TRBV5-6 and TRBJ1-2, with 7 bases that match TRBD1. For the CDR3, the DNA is TGTGCCAGCAGCCCGGGGACAGTGAACTATGGCTACACCTTC. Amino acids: CASSPGTVNYGYTF.